Sequencing of this T cell receptor beta chain was carried out in a study of T cells after yellow fever vaccination (dated by TCRdb to the late 2010s). Broadly, across the study: Libraries from fractions with low cell numbers were prepared with the SMART-Seq v4 Ultra Low Input RNA kit. Bulk PBMC replicates and cell subsets were isolated from blood drawn at multiple timepoints before and after both primary and secondary immunization. Two healthy male donors made up the cohort, one aged 18 to 29 years and the other aged 30 to 39 years. To follow T-cell clones before and after both primary and booster YFV17D yellow fever vaccination, bulk TCR alpha and beta repertoires underwent longitudinal sequencing.

The treatment or condition label of this sample denotes: live attenuated yellow fever vaccine strain. At every blood-draw timepoint, two biological replicates of bulk PBMCs were collected. A standard Ficoll-Paque protocol was used to isolate PBMCs from peripheral blood. TriZol was used to extract RNA from bulk PBMCs, from CD4 and CD8 fractions, and from dextramer-positive and dextramer-negative fractions. Here is what the overall study found, with its caveats: Because the study included only a couple of donors, the extent to which the findings can be generalized is limited. Computational filtering was required because FACS-sorted repertoires could contain abundant contaminating clonotypes from the bulk population. Compared with the primary T-cell response, the secondary T-cell response was weaker but faster, peaking on day 5 rather than day 15. A small fraction of clonotypes appeared in both the CD4 and CD8 compartments, likely as a result of convergent recombination. Most clones expanded after primary vaccination were re-detected after the booster (approximately 95% of CD4 and around 86% of CD8), suggesting broad memory maintenance.

V and J are truncated by 5 bases and 10 bases respectively, leaving an intervening sequence of 18 bases. Spanning cysteine to phenylalanine, the CDR3 consists of 14 amino acids. Of all the DNA, just the CDR3 is kept, 42 bases in frame from base 1. This clonotype appeared many times. The antigen it recognizes is unknown. No base quality information exists; no much larger clone differs at one position. TCR cDNA was made using 5'RACE template switching, a step that added a universal primer site and unique molecular identifiers. Priming for cDNA synthesis came from both the TCR alpha and TCR beta constant segments. Library amplification used two PCR steps, and the second PCR step added sample barcodes and sequencing adapters. Sequencing of libraries was done on Illumina HiSeq 2500 (2x100 bp) or NovaSeq (2x150 bp). In the authors' own workflow: MIGEC was used to demultiplex reads and collapse the reads into UMI consensus sequences, and MiXCR was used for V(D)J alignment. Clonotypes responding to the vaccine were identified with edgeR on replicate PBMC samples, with the criteria of FDR below 0.01 and a log2 fold change above 5 up to day 15. Each bulk clonotype was labeled CD4 or CD8 based on which sequenced repertoire, CD4 or CD8, contained the clonotype at higher abundance. TCRdb ran its own pipeline on the public reads, namely fastp trimming at Q25 and MiXCR clone calling, and kept in-frame beta chains. Merged by CDR3 protein, the rows form single entries marked with the most common genes and DNA. These V and J calls derive from TCRdb rather than the authors' analysis. For this sample there are hundreds of thousands of distinct CDR3 sequences; roughly 9.4% appear just once. Together, the top ten hold about 20% of the sample.

The rearrangement combines TRBV12-3 or TRBV12-4 with TRBJ2-1; the D gene remains uncertain. Source: PBMCs, taken on the day of the first yellow fever vaccination. The sequence derives from a man aged 18 to 29 who received the YFV17D yellow fever vaccine. The DNA sequence is given as TGTGCCAGCAGTCTGCTATCACCTAGAGGAGAGCAGTTCTTC. Translated, it reads CASSLLSPRGEQFF.